This TCR beta chain came from a study of blood T cells in healthy people across ages (dated by TCRdb to 2015 to 2017). Regarding the study in general: In model experiments, template switching captured roughly one uniquely barcoded TCR beta cDNA molecule for every two T cells. Two additional independent replicas of 1 million unique cDNA reads from the same blood draw were analyzed for two donors (one aged 18 to 30 and one aged 80 or older). Four age groups were formed from the donors: young (average around 15 years), middle-aged (roughly 38), aged (62) and long-lived (82). The study measured age-related changes in TCR beta repertoire diversity using deep sequencing normalized with unique cDNA molecular identifiers.

Receptor libraries were prepared by 5' RACE. Sequencing used an Illumina HiSeq 2500. The second PCR ran for roughly 7 to 11 cycles and used a J-beta primer mix along with a sample-barcoded 5' primer. A unique molecular identifier was introduced onto each TCR beta cDNA molecule by a template-switch 5' adaptor carrying 12 random nucleotides. Each sample yielded at least 2.5 million CDR3-containing paired-end reads. The Mint cDNA synthesis kit, primed by a TRBC-specific oligonucleotide, was used to synthesize first-strand cDNA from all RNA. All cDNA was treated with uracil-DNA glycosylase and then went through a first 18-cycle PCR with the universal primers M1SS and BC2_uni_R. The study's own analysis went as follows. For normalization, 1 million high-quality reads, each with a distinct molecular identifier, were randomly selected from each sample. Instead of being binned into consensus sequences, reads that shared molecular identifiers were thrown out. MiTCR, set to a Q25 quality threshold and the strictest error-elimination algorithm, was used for CDR3 identification, clonotype clustering and error correction. A nonparametric unseen species model with Euler transformation was used to estimate lower-bound total TCR beta diversity. The public reads were reanalyzed by TCRdb: fastp trimming at Q25, MiXCR alignment, in-frame beta chains only. Under each unique CDR3 protein, matching rows form one entry showing the most common genes and DNA. These V and J calls originate from TCRdb's pipeline instead of the authors' own analysis. In this sample the table shows roughly 1,000,000 distinct CDR3 sequences, approximately 26% of which occur a single time. Together, the top ten hold 0.65% to 0.75% of the sample.

On this clonotype itself: Its antigen specificity is not known. Qualities for individual bases were not recorded, and no much larger clone is one base off.

The donors were 40 or so Caucasian individuals from Russia, aged roughly 6 to 100 years, who were systemically healthy. Each donor gave 8 to 10 milliliters of peripheral blood, collected into EDTA-treated Vacutainer tubes. PBMCs were isolated by Ficoll-Paque density-gradient centrifugation, with at least 7 million obtained per sample. Trizol reagent was used to extract total RNA from PBMCs, with at least 6 micrograms per sample. The percentages of naive CD45RAhigh/CD27high T cells were determined by flow cytometry on a PBMC aliquot from every donor. What the work shows at the level of the full study, not this receptor alone: Compared with the aged group, more naive CD4+ T cells, fewer expanded clones and increased TCR diversity were shown by the long-lived group, suggesting age selection. Estimates of total diversity based on one million sequenced T cells were regarded as lower bounds and as underestimates. Donor CMV infection status was unknown, potentially confounding age-related changes in expanded clonotypes. Bulk unsorted PBMC profiling prevented conclusive comparison of naive and antigen-experienced compartments. There was a strong correlation between observed TCR beta diversity and the percentage of naive T cells measured by flow cytometry. Observed TCR beta diversity per million T cells fell roughly linearly with age, and a significant reduction was already apparent by age around 40.

These same records also appear under a second study, on T cells of mothers and their children. Looking at the second paper: Nine systemically healthy Caucasian individuals served as donors, namely three mothers together with their six children. cDNA synthesis used all of the extracted RNA, with about 1.5 ug of RNA in each 15 ul reaction. Sample barcodes and 2-4 random nucleotides were added via the M1S primer in the second PCR. Each mother yielded over 8.5 million TCR beta CDR3 reads and each child some 3 million reads. In both related and unrelated pairs, thymic selection shapes the output of TCR recombination in a similar way, with inherited differences having only a minor effect. Related mother-child pairs always showed normalized repertoire overlap that was slightly higher than in unrelated mother-child pairs, though the difference was never significant. No persistent microchimeric T cell clones were found, with a detection sensitivity of approximately 100 clones per million clonotypes. Deep NGS was used in the study to compare the TCR beta repertoires of mothers and children and to look for features that separate related mother-child pairs from unrelated individuals. On average, the children were about 12 +/- 4 years old, while the mothers were roughly 36 +/- 4 years old. Libraries were sequenced on Illumina HiSeq 2000 with 100+100 nt paired-end reads after adapter ligation with NEBNext reagents. To prevent cross-contamination, the mother and child libraries were prepared one month apart and sequenced in separate runs. Each donor had between roughly 500,000 and 2,100,000 distinct TCR beta clonotypes identified. Naive TCR beta clonotypes were estimated from low-frequency clonotypes matched to each donor's FACS-determined naive share, without sorting.

Sequencing used blood. This sequence originates from a girl between 2 and 10 years old in good health.

CDR3 loop: CASRLDSMNTEAFF. The base sequence is TGTGCCAGCAGACTCGACAGTATGAACACTGAAGCTTTCTTT. The sequence is built from TRBV12-3 or TRBV12-4 and TRBJ1-1, and TRBD1 may be the D gene, going by 5 matching bases. The V and J ends are trimmed by 6 bases and 0 bases, leaving 11 bases between them. The CDR3 contains 14 residues, cysteine and phenylalanine counted. Only the CDR3 DNA is retained, 42 bases long and in frame from the first base.